Presented here are 28 T cell receptor beta chains from one specimen sequenced in a study of T-cell reconstitution after alpha-beta-depleted transplantation in children. Unique molecular identifiers were built into the TCRbeta library. TCRdb re-analysed the PCR reads in MiXCR, keeping a single row per CDR3 protein. The sample yields 900,000 or so distinct CDR3 sequences, roughly 15% seen once. Sequencing used PBMCs, mostly from graft donor cells, obtained 360 days after TCRalphabeta/CD19-depleted stem cell transplant. These receptors all come from a male patient between 5 and 17 years old who had a stem cell transplant for acute lymphoblastic leukemia, so the T cells may come from the graft donor.

This clonotype was found a few times. The chain links TRBV9 to TRBJ2-1; D unclear. From germline, CDR1 is SGDLS and CDR2 YYNGEE. V shed 5 bases and J shed 8 bases, with 11 bases lying between them. CDR3 length: 12 amino acids. In DNA form, the CDR3 reads TGTGCCAGCAGTCTTCGGGCCGATGAGCAGTTCTTC. It codes for CASSLRADEQFF.

J is TRBJ2-3 and V is TRBV6-2 or TRBV6-3; 7 bases map to TRBD2. V was pared by 4 bases and J by 3 bases, with 13 bases of the junction left unmatched. CDR1 and CDR2 (germline): MNHEY, SVGEGT. CDR3 size: 17 residues. The CDR3 sequence is CASSFLPASGSTDTQYF. DNA for the CDR3: TGTGCCAGCAGTTTCCTTCCGGCTAGCGGATCAACAGATACGCAGTATTTT.

This clonotype came up a few times. The chain is built from TRBV5-1 and TRBJ2-7; TRBD2 aligns across 14 bases. Unmatched junction bases numbered 6, after V lost 5 bases and J lost 5 bases. CDR3 length equals 15 residues. CDR1 and CDR2 from the germline V gene are SGHRS and YFSETQ. CDR3 DNA: TGCGCCAGCAGACTCGGGACTAGCGGGAGCCACGAGCAGTACTTC. It yields the protein CASRLGTSGSHEQYF.

A few counts support this clonotype. The J gene is TRBJ1-1, the V gene TRBV5-5, with D uncertain. Deletions cut 6 bases from V and 2 bases from J, with 14 bases between. Germline CDR1 and CDR2: SGHKS and YYEKEE (reference sequence). CDR3 length: 14 amino acids. The chain's CDR3 is CASIKRGPNTEAFF. CDR3 DNA: TGTGCCAGCATCAAACGAGGGCCAAACACTGAAGCTTTCTTT. Supplemented by reference TRBV5-5 and TRBJ1-1, the full variable domain reads DAGVTQSPTHLIKTRGQQVTLRCSPISGHKSVSWYQQVLGQGPQFIFQYYEKEERGRGNFPDRFSARQFPNYSSELNVNALLLGDSALYLCASIKRGPNTEAFFGQGTRLTVV.

This clonotype turned up a few times. The rearrangement joins TRBV4-1 to TRBJ2-4, with D possibly matching TRBD2 (6 bases). Germline V lookup: CDR1 MGHRA, CDR2 YSYEKL. Between the trimmed V and J ends, which lost 2 bases and 0 bases, there was a span of 11 bases. The CDR3 is 16 amino acids. The CDR3 sequence: CASSQWAGLAKNIQYF. Written as DNA, the CDR3 is TGCGCCAGCAGCCAATGGGCGGGGCTAGCCAAAAACATTCAGTACTTC.

This chain joins TRBV11-2 and TRBJ2-1, with 9 bases identical to TRBD2. V gave up 7 bases and J gave up 3 bases; unmatched junction bases: 10. This CDR3 has 16 residues. CDR1 is SGHAT and CDR2 is FQNNGV in the germline V gene. The CDR3 reads CASNSPASGIYNEQFF. The CDR3 DNA follows: TGTGCCAGCAACTCGCCGGCTAGCGGGATCTACAATGAGCAGTTCTTC.

V gene TRBV7-3 combines with J gene TRBJ2-1, with TRBD2 matching over 9 bases. The CDR3 is 19 residues long. Germline CDR1 is SGHTA and CDR2 is FQGTGA. Germline trimming cut 1 base from V and 4 bases from J; bases unmatched to any gene: 14. The CDR3 coding sequence is TGTGCCAGCAGCTTAATGGCTAGCGGGACCTACAAACCTTACAATGAGCAGTTCTTC. Translation: CASSLMASGTYKPYNEQFF. Filled out from reference TRBV7-3 and TRBJ2-1, the complete variable domain reads GAGVSQTPSNKVTEKGKYVELRCDPISGHTALYWYRQSLGQGPEFLIYFQGTGAADDSGLPNDRFFAVRPEGSVSTLKIQRTERGDSAVYLCASSLMASGTYKPYNEQFFGPGTRLTVL.

V usage is TRBV12-3 or TRBV12-4 and J usage is TRBJ2-7; no firm D call. CDR3 length: 15 residues. V gave up 3 bases and J gave up 3 bases, with 15 bases separating them. The CDR3 nucleotides read TGTGCCAGCAGTTTGAATCGAGTCATGCTCTACGAGCAGTACTTC. Amino acid sequence: CASSLNRVMLYEQYF.

This chain uses TRBV3-1 with TRBJ2-2; D unclear. Germline values: CDR1 LGHDT, CDR2 YNNKEL (reference sequence). Between the trimmed V and J ends, which lost 4 bases and 7 bases, there was a span of 10 bases. This CDR3 has 13 amino acids. CDR3 sequence reads: CASSLRVVGELFF. CDR3 sequence (DNA): TGTGCCAGCAGCCTCCGGGTGGTCGGGGAGCTGTTTTTT.

This clonotype showed up just once. This chain joins TRBV6-6 and TRBJ2-1; D is undetermined. This CDR3 has 12 amino acids. The V gene lost 7 bases and the J gene lost 2 bases, with 6 bases spanning the gap. Germline CDR1 and CDR2: MNHNY and SVGAGI (reference sequence). CDR3: CASNGAYNEQFF. The CDR3 DNA reads TGTGCCAGCAATGGGGCCTACAATGAGCAGTTCTTC.

This clonotype was seen more than once but under ten times. J is TRBJ1-1 and V is TRBV7-8; D ambiguous. CDR1 SGHVS and CDR2 FQNEAQ come from the germline V gene. This CDR3 is built from 14 residues. V was cut by 1 base and J by 1 base, with 7 bases left in between. The CDR3 DNA follows: TGTGCCAGCAGCTTAGTGTCTAGGAACACTGAAGCTTTCTTT. Translating gives CASSLVSRNTEAFF. Using reference TRBV7-8 and TRBJ1-1 for the parts outside the CDR3, the full variable domain is GAGVSQSPRYKVAKRGQDVALRCDPISGHVSLFWYQQALGQGPEFLTYFQNEAQLDKSGLPSDRFFAERPEGSVSTLKIQRTQQEDSAVYLCASSLVSRNTEAFFGQGTRLTVV.

This clonotype was observed a few times. The chain joins TRBV24-1 to TRBJ2-3, with 8 bases aligning to TRBD2. Germline V gene lookup returns CDR1 KGHDR and CDR2 SFDVKD. The trim removed 2 bases at V and 0 bases at J, leaving 9 bases unmatched. CDR3 length: 18 amino acids. CDR3 coding DNA: TGTGCCACCAGTGATTGGGGGATAGCGGGGCGTAGCACAGATACGCAGTATTTT. Its translation is CATSDWGIAGRSTDTQYF.

The chain links TRBV15 to TRBJ1-5; D possibly corresponds to TRBD1 (5 bases). The germline CDR1 and CDR2 sequences are LNHNV and YYDKDF (reference sequence). V lost 0 bases to trimming and J lost 3 bases, with 15 bases between them. The CDR3 extends over 17 amino acids. CDR3 residues: CATSREVVTALNQPQHF. DNA for the CDR3: TGTGCCACCAGCAGAGAAGTTGTGACAGCGCTCAATCAGCCCCAGCATTTT.

This clonotype was counted a few times. The V and J genes are TRBV6-5 and TRBJ1-5, with D hard to call. The CDR3 loop spans 15 amino acids. CDR1 is MNHEY, CDR2 SVGAGI, per germline. V was trimmed by 1 base and J by 4 bases, leaving 11 bases between them. The CDR3, as DNA: TGTGCCAGCAGTTACTTGTGGTCCGGGAATCAGCCCCAGCATTTT. Amino acids: CASSYLWSGNQPQHF.

A remark on this clonotype: At one end the junction does not follow the germline gene, possibly because of a read error. The rearrangement uses TRBV2 and TRBJ1-4, with 7 bases aligning to TRBD1. This CDR3 has 12 residues. The V gene's germline CDR1 is SNHLY and CDR2 FYNNEI. The CDR3 reads CASRQGGTRGIF. CDR3 in DNA: TGTGCCAGCCGACAGGGTGGGACCCGAGGTATTTTT.

This clonotype was seen at least ten times. The chain couples TRBV7-3 to TRBJ2-1; 7 bases fit TRBD2. The CDR3 has 16 residues. Germline CDR1 reads SGHTA; CDR2 reads FQGTGA. The J segment lost 5 bases and the V segment lost 2 bases, leaving 9 bases of the junction unmatched. The CDR3 nucleotides are TGTGCCAGCAGCTTAGGTCCGGGTCTAGCGGACAATGAGCAGTTCTTC. Translated: CASSLGPGLADNEQFF.

This clonotype has more than one count but fewer than ten. V is TRBV7-3 and J is TRBJ2-7; D not certain. Deletions cut 0 bases from V and 6 bases from J, with 18 bases between. The CDR3 is 16 residues long. Germline lookup yields CDR1 SGHTA and CDR2 FQGTGA. CDR3 loop: CASSLTPLSSSGEQYF. In DNA, the CDR3 is TGTGCCAGCAGCTTAACGCCCTTGAGTAGCTCAGGCGAGCAGTACTTC.

The J gene is TRBJ1-5, the V gene TRBV27, with D maybe TRBD1 (6 bases). Per germline, CDR1 MNHEY and CDR2 SMNVEV (reference sequence). The V gene lost 3 bases and the J gene lost 1 base, with 13 bases spanning the gap. The CDR3 has 16 amino acids. This CDR3 reads CASSFGGPVSNQPQHF. CDR3 DNA: TGTGCCAGCAGTTTTGGGGGGCCGGTAAGCAATCAGCCCCAGCATTTT.

The rearrangement joins TRBV5-1 to TRBJ1-3, with no clear D. The CDR3 extends over 16 amino acids. V was shortened by 0 bases and J by 0 bases, with 10 bases between the two germline ends. Germline lookup yields CDR1 SGHRS and CDR2 YFSETQ. The CDR3 here is CASSLDDRPSGNTIYF. The CDR3 DNA reads as TGCGCCAGCAGCTTGGATGATCGCCCCTCTGGAAACACCATATATTTT.

In this sample, this clonotype turned up many times. The V and J genes are TRBV29-1 and TRBJ2-7; TRBD1 matches 11 bases. After removal of 6 bases from V and 3 bases from J, the junction contained 10 bases not matched to a gene. The length of the CDR3 is 15 residues. Germline lookup yields CDR1 SQVTM and CDR2 ANQGSEA. CDR3 residues: CSVATWGTGGYEQYF. The CDR3 DNA is TGCAGCGTCGCGACATGGGGGACAGGGGGCTACGAGCAGTACTTC.

This clonotype was recorded a few times. This chain links TRBV29-1 with TRBJ2-1; 10 positions agree with TRBD2. The CDR3 is 14 amino acids. The ends lost 3 bases at V and 8 bases at J; junction bases unmatched: 7. Germline CDR1 and CDR2: SQVTM and ANQGSEA. The CDR3 region is CSVDLAGVIDEQFF. The CDR3 coding sequence is TGCAGCGTTGACCTAGCGGGAGTGATAGATGAGCAGTTCTTC.

The chain combines TRBV20-1 with TRBJ2-7; D is unresolved. There are 14 residues in the CDR3. In germline, CDR1 is DFQATT, CDR2 SNEGSKA (reference sequence). Between the trimmed V and J ends, which lost 1 base and 2 bases, there was a span of 12 bases. The CDR3 here is CSARAFDDPYEQYF. CDR3 sequence (DNA): TGCAGTGCTAGAGCCTTCGACGACCCCTACGAGCAGTACTTC.

This clonotype was observed a few times. This chain joins TRBV5-1 and TRBJ2-1; 11 bases match TRBD1. This CDR3 spans 19 amino acids. CDR1 and CDR2 from the germline V gene are SGHRS and YFSETQ. J lost 3 bases, V lost 4 bases, and 15 bases had no gene match. CDR3 protein: CASSAWTGGVRGNYNEQFF. CDR3 bases: TGCGCCAGCAGCGCCTGGACAGGGGGCGTCCGAGGGAACTACAATGAGCAGTTCTTC.

Here the CDR3 DNA reads TGCGCCAGCAGCCATCAGGGCGGGGGCCCATACAATGAGCAGTTCTTC. This encodes CASSHQGGGPYNEQFF. The V and J genes are TRBV5-1 and TRBJ2-1, with D perhaps matching TRBD2 (7 bases). CDR1 SGHRS and CDR2 YFSETQ come from the germline V gene. Trimming removed 4 bases at V and 4 bases at J, with 18 bases between. The CDR3 covers 16 residues.

In this sample, this clonotype turned up a few times. The CDR3 bases are TGTGCTTGCAGCCATGCACTGGGCTGGGACAATGAGCAGTTCTTC. Its protein product is CACSHALGWDNEQFF. The chain employs TRBV14 and TRBJ2-1; D uncertain. From germline, CDR1 is SGHDN and CDR2 FVKESK. The CDR3 sequence is 15 residues long.

This clonotype appeared a few times. The chain combines TRBV3-1 with TRBJ2-7, with 11 bases matching TRBD2. The CDR3 runs 15 residues. V was pared by 3 bases and J by 5 bases, with 6 bases of the junction left unmatched. Per the germline V gene, CDR1 is LGHDT and CDR2 is YNNKEL (reference sequence). Here the CDR3 reads CASSHLSGRAHEQYF. As DNA, the CDR3 is TGTGCCAGCAGCCACCTTAGCGGGAGGGCCCACGAGCAGTACTTC.

The chain is built from TRBV29-1 and TRBJ1-4; a weak D match, TRBD1 (5 bases). CDR1 is SQVTM and CDR2 is ANQGSEA in the germline V gene. The CDR3 is made up of 13 amino acids. The V end lost 3 bases, the J end lost 3 bases, and 8 bases lay between the germline ends. DNA for the CDR3: TGCAGCGTTGATCAGGGCTCTAATGAAAAACTGTTTTTT. It specifies CSVDQGSNEKLFF.

The J gene is TRBJ2-2, the V gene TRBV27, with D unclear. The CDR3 loop spans 16 amino acids. Trimming took 7 bases from V and 1 from J, leaving 16 bases between them. Germline V gene sequence: CDR1 MNHEY, CDR2 SMNVEV (reference sequence). The chain's CDR3 is CASTLLKSGNTGELFF. DNA of the CDR3: TGTGCCAGCACCTTATTGAAATCAGGGAACACCGGGGAGCTGTTTTTT.